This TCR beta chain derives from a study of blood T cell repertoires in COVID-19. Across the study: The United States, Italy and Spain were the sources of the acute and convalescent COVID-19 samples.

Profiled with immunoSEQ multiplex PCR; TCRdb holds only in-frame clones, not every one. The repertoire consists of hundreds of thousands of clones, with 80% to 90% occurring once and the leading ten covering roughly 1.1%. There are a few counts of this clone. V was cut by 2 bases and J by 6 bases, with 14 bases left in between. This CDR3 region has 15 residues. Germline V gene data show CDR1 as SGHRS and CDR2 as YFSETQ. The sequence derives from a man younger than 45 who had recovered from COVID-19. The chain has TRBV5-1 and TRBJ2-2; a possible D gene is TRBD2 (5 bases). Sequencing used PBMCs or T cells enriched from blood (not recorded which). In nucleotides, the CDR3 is TGCGCCAGCAGCTTCCGCATGGCGGGTCCCGGGGAGCTGTTTTTT. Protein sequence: CASSFRMAGPGELFF. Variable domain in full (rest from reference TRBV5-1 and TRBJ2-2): KAGVTQTPRYLIKTRGQQVTLSCSPISGHRSVSWYQQTPGQGLQFLFEYFSETQRNKGNFPGRFSGRQFSNSRSEMNVSTLELGDSALYLCASSFRMAGPGELFFGEGSRLTVL.